The source of this T cell receptor beta chain is a study of OX40 agonist ivuxolimab in advanced cancers. Only in-frame clones appear in the TCRdb table, and some are missing; sequencing was by immunoSEQ multiplex PCR. The data show 75,000 to 80,000 clones, over 75% seen once. The germline CDR1 and CDR2 sequences are SGHNT and YYREEE (reference sequence). This CDR3 is built from 17 residues. The V end was cut by 0 bases, the J end by 1 base, with 13 bases between. Exclusion applied to patients with autoimmune disease history or systemic immunosuppression. This clone was counted once. Sample: CD4+ or CD8+ T cells sorted from blood, taken in a trial of the OX40 agonist ivuxolimab. This sequence originates from an adult with an advanced solid tumor such as melanoma, head and neck, liver or kidney cancer. The chain has TRBV5-4 and TRBJ2-2; D perhaps matches TRBD1 (6 bases). Written as DNA, the CDR3 is TGTGCCAGCAGCTTGGAACGAGGACAGCTGAACACCGGGGAGCTGTTTTTT. Translating it yields CASSLERGQLNTGELFF.